This TCR beta chain originates from a study of blood T cell repertoires in COVID-19. Study as a whole: Acute and convalescent COVID-19 samples came from the United States, Italy and Spain. PBMCs, B-cell-depleted T cells, or T cells were the source of the cDNA or gDNA that made up the material.

Authors' methods: Reference gene primers were amplified, and this amplification served to estimate nucleated cell counts. Clones were read by immunoSEQ multiplex PCR, and TCRdb kept only the in-frame ones, dropping some. The DNA gave D and trimming, while V, J and clone size come from that table. Of approximately 220,000 clones listed, approximately 84% are singletons. The V gene's germline CDR1 is MNHNS and CDR2 SASEGT. V was pared by 3 bases and J by 2 bases, with 15 bases between. The CDR3 sequence is 16 residues long. This receptor was taken from a man between 45 and 60 years old who had recovered from COVID-19. The chain joins TRBV6-1 to TRBJ2-3, with D hard to call. The material sequenced was peripheral blood. The CDR3 DNA sequence: TGTGCCAGCAGTGAGACTCCCCACCGATCCACAGATACGCAGTATTTT. Protein sequence: CASSETPHRSTDTQYF.